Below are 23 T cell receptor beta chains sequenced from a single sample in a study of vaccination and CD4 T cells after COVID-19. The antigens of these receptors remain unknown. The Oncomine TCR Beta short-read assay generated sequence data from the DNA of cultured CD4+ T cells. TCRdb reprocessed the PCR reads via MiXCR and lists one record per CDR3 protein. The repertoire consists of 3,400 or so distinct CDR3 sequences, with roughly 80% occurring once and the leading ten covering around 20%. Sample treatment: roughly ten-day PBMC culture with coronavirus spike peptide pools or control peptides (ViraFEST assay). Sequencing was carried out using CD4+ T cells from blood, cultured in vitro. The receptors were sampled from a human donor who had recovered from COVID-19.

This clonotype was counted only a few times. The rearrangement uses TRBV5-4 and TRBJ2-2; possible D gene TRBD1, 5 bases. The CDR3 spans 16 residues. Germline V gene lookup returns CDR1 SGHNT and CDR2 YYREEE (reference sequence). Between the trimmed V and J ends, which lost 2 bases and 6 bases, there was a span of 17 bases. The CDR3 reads CASSLPTGSRAGELFF. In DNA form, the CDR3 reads TGTGCCAGCAGCTTACCTACAGGAAGTCGCGCCGGGGAGCTGTTTTTT.

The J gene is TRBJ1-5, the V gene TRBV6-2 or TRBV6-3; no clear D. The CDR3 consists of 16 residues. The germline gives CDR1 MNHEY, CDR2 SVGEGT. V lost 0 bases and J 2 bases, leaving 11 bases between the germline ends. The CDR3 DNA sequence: TGTGCCAGCAGTTACTCGATAGGGTTTGGCAATCAGCCCCAGCATTTT. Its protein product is CASSYSIGFGNQPQHF.

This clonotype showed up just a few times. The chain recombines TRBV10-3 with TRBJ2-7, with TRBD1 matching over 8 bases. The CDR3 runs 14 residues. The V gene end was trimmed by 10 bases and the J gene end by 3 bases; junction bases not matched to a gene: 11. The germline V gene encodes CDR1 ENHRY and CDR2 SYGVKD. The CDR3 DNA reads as TGTGCCACCGGAAAGGCTACAGGGGGCTACGAGCAGTACTTC. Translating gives CATGKATGGYEQYF.

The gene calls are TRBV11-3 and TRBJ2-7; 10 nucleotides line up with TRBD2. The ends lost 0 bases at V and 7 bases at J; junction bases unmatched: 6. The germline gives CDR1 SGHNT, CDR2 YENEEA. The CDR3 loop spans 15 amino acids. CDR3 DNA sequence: TGTGCCAGCAGCTTAGACCGGACTAGCGGAGGGGAGCAGTACTTC. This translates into CASSLDRTSGGEQYF.

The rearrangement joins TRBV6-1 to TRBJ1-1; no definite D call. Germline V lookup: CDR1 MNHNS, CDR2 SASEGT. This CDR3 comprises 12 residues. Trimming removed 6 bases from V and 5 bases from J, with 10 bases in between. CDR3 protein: CASSSEETEAFF. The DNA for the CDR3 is TGTGCCAGCAGCTCGGAAGAAACTGAAGCTTTCTTT.

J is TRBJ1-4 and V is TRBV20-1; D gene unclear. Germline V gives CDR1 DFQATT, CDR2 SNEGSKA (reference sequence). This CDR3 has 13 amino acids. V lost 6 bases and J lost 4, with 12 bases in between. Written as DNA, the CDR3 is TGCAGTGCCCAGGACGGATTTAATGAAAAACTGTTTTTT. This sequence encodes CSAQDGFNEKLFF.

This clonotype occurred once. This CDR3 reads CASSWTENTEAFF. CDR3 in DNA: TGTGCCAGCAGCTGGACAGAGAACACTGAAGCTTTCTTT. This chain connects TRBV11-3 to TRBJ1-1; the D gene is possibly TRBD1 (6 bases). Germline CDR1 is SGHNT and CDR2 is YENEEA. V was clipped by 4 bases and J by 1 base, with 7 bases between them. This CDR3 has 13 residues.

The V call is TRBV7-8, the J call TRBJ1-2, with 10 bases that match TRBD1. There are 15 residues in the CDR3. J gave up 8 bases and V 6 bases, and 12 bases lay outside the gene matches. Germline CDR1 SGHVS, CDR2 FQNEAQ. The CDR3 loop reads CASSRLSGQGEGYTF. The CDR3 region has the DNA TGTGCCAGCAGTCGGCTTTCAGGACAGGGGGAAGGCTACACCTTC.

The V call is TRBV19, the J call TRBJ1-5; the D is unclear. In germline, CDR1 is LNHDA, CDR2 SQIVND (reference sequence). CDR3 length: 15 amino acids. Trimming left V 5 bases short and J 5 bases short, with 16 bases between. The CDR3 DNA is TGTGCCAGTAGTCCTCCGGTCGGTCGAGATCAGCCCCAGCATTTT. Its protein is CASSPPVGRDQPQHF. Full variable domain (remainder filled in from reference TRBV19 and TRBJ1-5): DGGITQSPKYLFRKEGQNVTLSCEQNLNHDAMYWYRQDPGQGLRLIYYSQIVNDFQKGDIAEGYSVSREKKESFPLTVTSAQKNPTAFYLCASSPPVGRDQPQHFGDGTRLSIL.

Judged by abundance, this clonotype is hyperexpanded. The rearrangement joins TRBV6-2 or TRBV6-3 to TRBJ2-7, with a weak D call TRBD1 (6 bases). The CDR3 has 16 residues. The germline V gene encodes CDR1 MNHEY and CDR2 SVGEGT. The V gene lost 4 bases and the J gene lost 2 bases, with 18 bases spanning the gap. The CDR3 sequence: CASSWYSGTLPYEQYF. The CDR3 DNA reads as TGTGCCAGCAGTTGGTACTCCGGGACACTTCCCTACGAGCAGTACTTC.

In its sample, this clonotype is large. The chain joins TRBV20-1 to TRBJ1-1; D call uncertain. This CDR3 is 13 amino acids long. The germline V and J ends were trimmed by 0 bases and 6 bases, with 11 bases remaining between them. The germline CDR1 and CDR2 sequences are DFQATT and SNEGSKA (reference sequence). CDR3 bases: TGCAGTGCTAGAGAACAGATAGGAGCTGAAGCTTTCTTT. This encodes CSAREQIGAEAFF.

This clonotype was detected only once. CDR3 bases: TGCAGTGCTCCTGGGCGCGGATCGAACACCGGGGAGCTGTTTTTT. As protein: CSAPGRGSNTGELFF. The chain is built from TRBV20-1 and TRBJ2-2; no reliable D call. Germline V gene lookup returns CDR1 DFQATT and CDR2 SNEGSKA (reference sequence). V was cut by 5 bases and J by 0 bases, with 13 bases left in between. CDR3 length: 15 residues.

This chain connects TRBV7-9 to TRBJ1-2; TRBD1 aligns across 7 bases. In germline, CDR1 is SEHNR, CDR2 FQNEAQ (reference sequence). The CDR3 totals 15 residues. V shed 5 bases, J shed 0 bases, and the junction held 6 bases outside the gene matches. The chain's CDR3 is CASSTRQGTNYGYTF. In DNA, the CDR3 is TGTGCCAGCAGCACCCGACAGGGAACTAACTATGGCTACACCTTC.

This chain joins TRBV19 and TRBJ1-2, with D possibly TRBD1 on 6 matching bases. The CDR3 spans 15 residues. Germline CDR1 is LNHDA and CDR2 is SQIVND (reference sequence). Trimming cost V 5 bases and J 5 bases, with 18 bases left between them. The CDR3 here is CASSSSRGPLYGYTF. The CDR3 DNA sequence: TGTGCCAGTAGTTCATCCAGGGGTCCTCTTTATGGCTACACCTTC.

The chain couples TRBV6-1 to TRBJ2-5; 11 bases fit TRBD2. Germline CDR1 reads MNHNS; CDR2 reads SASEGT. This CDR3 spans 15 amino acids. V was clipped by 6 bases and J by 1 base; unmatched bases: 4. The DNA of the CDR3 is TGTGCCAGCAGATCGACTAGCGGGACCCAAGAGACCCAGTACTTC. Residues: CASRSTSGTQETQYF.

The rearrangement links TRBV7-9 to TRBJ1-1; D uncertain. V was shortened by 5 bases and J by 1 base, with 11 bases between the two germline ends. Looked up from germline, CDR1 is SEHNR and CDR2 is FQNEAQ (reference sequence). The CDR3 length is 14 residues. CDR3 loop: CASSPETRNTEAFF. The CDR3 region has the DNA TGTGCCAGCAGCCCCGAGACCAGGAACACTGAAGCTTTCTTT. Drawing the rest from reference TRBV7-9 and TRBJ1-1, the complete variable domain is DTGVSQNPRHKITKRGQNVTFRCDPISEHNRLYWYRQTLGQGPEFLTYFQNEAQLEKSRLLSDRFSAERPKGSFSTLEIQRTEQGDSAMYLCASSPETRNTEAFFGQGTRLTVV.

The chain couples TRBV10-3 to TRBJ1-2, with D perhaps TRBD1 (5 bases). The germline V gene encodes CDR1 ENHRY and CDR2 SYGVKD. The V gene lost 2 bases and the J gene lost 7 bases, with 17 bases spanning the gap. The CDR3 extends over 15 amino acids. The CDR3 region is CAISEPKNSGSGYTF. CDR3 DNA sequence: TGTGCCATCAGTGAGCCGAAAAACTCAGGGTCTGGCTACACCTTC.

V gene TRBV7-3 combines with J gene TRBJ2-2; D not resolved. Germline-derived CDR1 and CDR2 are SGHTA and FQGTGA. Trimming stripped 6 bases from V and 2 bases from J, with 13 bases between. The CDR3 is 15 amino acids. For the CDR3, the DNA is TGTGCCAGCAGGAGCCGGAACTTAAACACCGGGGAGCTGTTTTTT. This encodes CASRSRNLNTGELFF.

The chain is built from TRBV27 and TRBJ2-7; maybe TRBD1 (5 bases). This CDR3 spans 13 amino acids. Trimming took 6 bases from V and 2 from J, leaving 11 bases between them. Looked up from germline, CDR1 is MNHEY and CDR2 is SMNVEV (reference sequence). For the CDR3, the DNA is TGTGCCAGCAGGATAAGGGGCACCTACGAGCAGTACTTC. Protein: CASRIRGTYEQYF.

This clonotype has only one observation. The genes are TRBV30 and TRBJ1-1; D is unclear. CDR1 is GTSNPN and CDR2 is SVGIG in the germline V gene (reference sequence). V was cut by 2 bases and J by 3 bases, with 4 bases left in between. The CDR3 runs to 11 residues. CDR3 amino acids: CAWSTDTEAFF. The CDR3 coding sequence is TGTGCCTGGAGTACGGACACTGAAGCTTTCTTT.

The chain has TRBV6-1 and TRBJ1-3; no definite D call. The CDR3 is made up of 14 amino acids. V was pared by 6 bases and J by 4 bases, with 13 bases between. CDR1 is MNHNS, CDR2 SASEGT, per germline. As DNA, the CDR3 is TGTGCCAGCAGAGGAGGTGCCTTAGGAAACACCATATATTTT. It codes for CASRGGALGNTIYF.

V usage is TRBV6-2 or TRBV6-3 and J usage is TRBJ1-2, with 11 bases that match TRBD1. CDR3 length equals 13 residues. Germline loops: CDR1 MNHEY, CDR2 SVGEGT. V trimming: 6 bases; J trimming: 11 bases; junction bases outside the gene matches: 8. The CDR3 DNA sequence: TGTGCCAGCAGCCCGGACAGGGGGCGCCCATACACCTTC. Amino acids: CASSPDRGRPYTF.

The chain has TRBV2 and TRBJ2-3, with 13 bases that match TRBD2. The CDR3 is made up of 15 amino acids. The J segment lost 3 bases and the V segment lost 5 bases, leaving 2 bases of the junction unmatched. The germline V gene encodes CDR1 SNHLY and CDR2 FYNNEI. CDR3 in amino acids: CASSLLAGGTDTQYF. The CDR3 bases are TGTGCCAGCAGTCTACTAGCGGGGGGGACAGATACGCAGTATTTT.